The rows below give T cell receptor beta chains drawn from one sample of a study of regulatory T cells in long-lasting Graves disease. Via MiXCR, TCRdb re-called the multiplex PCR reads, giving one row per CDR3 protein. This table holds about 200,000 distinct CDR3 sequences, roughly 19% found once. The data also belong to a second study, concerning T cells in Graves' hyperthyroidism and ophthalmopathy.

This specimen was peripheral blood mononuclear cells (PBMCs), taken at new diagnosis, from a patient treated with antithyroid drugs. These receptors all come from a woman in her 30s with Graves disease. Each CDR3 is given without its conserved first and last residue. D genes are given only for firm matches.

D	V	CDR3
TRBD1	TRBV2	ALGQGGYGYT
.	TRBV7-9	ASSLAGGSAYGYT
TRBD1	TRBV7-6	ASSFLGQGTSDTQY
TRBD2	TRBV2	ASREETGTSGTTDTQY
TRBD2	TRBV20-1	SVGGASGSLSEQF
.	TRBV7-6	ASSLFGGWGQDGYT
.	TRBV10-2	ASSATANTEAF
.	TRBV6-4	ASTRETAEAF
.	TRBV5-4	ASSLRRENTEAF
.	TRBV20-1	SARVTWSGYT
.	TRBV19	ASTAYVSYNEQF
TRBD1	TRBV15	ATSRDQGARNQPQH
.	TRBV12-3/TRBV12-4	ASSLSQRHGYT
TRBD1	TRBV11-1	ASSFGQGGPYPEAF
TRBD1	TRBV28	ASSSRNRGLDSPLH
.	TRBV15	ATIPGPLYNEQF
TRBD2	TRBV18	ASSYRTSRDQNIQY
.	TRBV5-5	ASSQLSGSGNIQY
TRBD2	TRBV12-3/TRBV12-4	ANRPGTSGIYEQY
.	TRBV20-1	SAKGAGSRAWHQETQY
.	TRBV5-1	ASSLISGQTEAF
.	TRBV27	ASSPDPVYVNEKLF
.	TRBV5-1	ASSLGGVGYEQY
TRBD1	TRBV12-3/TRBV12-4	ASSLKHPGQGPYEQY